The 25 T cell receptor beta chains below all came from one sample that was sequenced in a study of shared clonotypes between healthy human individuals (dated by TCRdb to the early 2020s). The library was prepared using the immunoSEQ multiplex PCR assay. What TCRdb holds here is the immuneACCESS table cut down to in-frame rearrangements. Part of the clones is not present; checked against another copy, under half of the missing clones reflect an unresolved V gene, and the others are unexplained. The sample table lists over a million clones, 70% to 80% of them with a count of one. The ten largest make up 0.5% to 0.65% of the sample. The specimen was memory CD4+ T cells from PBMCs. The sample's cell subset or site label, decoded: CD45RA-negative fraction. All receptors derive from a man aged 18 to 29 in good health. Some clones in this sample may be carry-over from other donors' samples.

J is TRBJ2-7 and V is TRBV19; D is perhaps TRBD2 (8 bases). CDR3 size: 15 residues. The germline V gene has CDR1 LNHDA and CDR2 SQIVND (reference sequence). Trimming shortened V by 0 bases and J by 7 bases, and 16 bases separated the two germline ends. CDR3 protein: CASSIDREGAWEQYF. The CDR3 nucleotides are TGTGCCAGTAGTATAGATCGGGAGGGGGCGTGGGAGCAGTACTTC.

This clone has just a few counts. The chain combines TRBV30 with TRBJ1-3; 10 bases match TRBD1. The V gene's germline CDR1 is GTSNPN and CDR2 SVGIG (reference sequence). The CDR3 is made up of 12 amino acids. V shed 8 bases, J shed 8 bases, and the junction held 6 bases outside the gene matches. The CDR3 reads CATGTGVDTIYF. The CDR3, as DNA: TGTGCCACCGGGACAGGGGTGGACACCATATATTTT.

V usage is TRBV5-6 and J usage is TRBJ2-4; D unclear. Per the germline V gene, CDR1 is SGHDT and CDR2 is YYEEEE. The CDR3 covers 16 residues. Trimming stripped 0 bases from V and 0 bases from J, with 10 bases between. CDR3 residues: CASSLAVNLAKNIQYF. DNA of the CDR3: TGTGCCAGCAGCTTGGCCGTCAACCTAGCCAAAAACATTCAGTACTTC. Filled out from reference TRBV5-6 and TRBJ2-4, the complete variable domain reads DAGVTQSPTHLIKTRGQQVTLRCSPKSGHDTVSWYQQALGQGPQFIFQYYEEEERQRGNFPDRFSGHQFPNYSSELNVNALLLGDSALYLCASSLAVNLAKNIQYFGAGTRLSVL.

The chain is built from TRBV28 and TRBJ2-5; 10 bases align to TRBD1. Per the germline V gene, CDR1 is MDHEN and CDR2 is SYDVKM. This CDR3 comprises 16 residues. The trim removed 4 bases at V and 0 bases at J, leaving 5 bases unmatched. CDR3 loop: CASSSTDRGYQETQYF. CDR3 bases: TGTGCCAGCAGTTCCACGGACAGGGGGTACCAAGAGACCCAGTACTTC.

The chain recombines TRBV5-1 with TRBJ2-3; 7 nucleotides align to TRBD2. The germline V gene has CDR1 SGHRS and CDR2 YFSETQ. Trimming removed 4 bases from V and 5 bases from J; junction bases left unmatched: 16. CDR3 size: 17 residues. The chain's CDR3 is CASSRYVGAGSVDTQYF. Here the CDR3 DNA reads TGCGCCAGCAGCCGTTATGTTGGAGCGGGGAGTGTAGATACGCAGTATTTT.

CDR3 amino acids: CATSRDLASGKQETQYF. CDR3 DNA: TGTGCCACCAGCAGAGATCTGGCTAGCGGAAAACAAGAGACCCAGTACTTC. The rearrangement links TRBV15 to TRBJ2-5, with 7 bases that match TRBD2. V lost 0 bases and J lost 2; bases outside the gene matches: 9. Per the germline V gene, CDR1 is LNHNV and CDR2 is YYDKDF (reference sequence). The CDR3 runs to 17 residues.

This clone has just one count. The J gene is TRBJ2-2, the V gene TRBV5-6; 7 nucleotides match TRBD1. The CDR3 is made up of 16 amino acids. V was pared by 3 bases and J by 1 base, with 6 bases of the junction left unmatched. The germline V gene encodes CDR1 SGHDT and CDR2 YYEEEE. CDR3 nucleotide sequence: TGTGCCAGCAGCTACCTACAGGGGTGGAACACCGGGGAGCTGTTTTTT. It translates to CASSYLQGWNTGELFF. The variable domain in full, completed from reference TRBV5-6 and TRBJ2-2, reads DAGVTQSPTHLIKTRGQQVTLRCSPKSGHDTVSWYQQALGQGPQFIFQYYEEEERQRGNFPDRFSGHQFPNYSSELNVNALLLGDSALYLCASSYLQGWNTGELFFGEGSRLTVL.

The rearrangement joins TRBV19 to TRBJ2-7, with 7 bases identical to TRBD2. J gave up 2 bases and V 3 bases, and 1 base lay outside the gene matches. CDR3 length equals 13 residues. Germline V lookup: CDR1 LNHDA, CDR2 SQIVND (reference sequence). The CDR3 nucleotides read TGTGCCAGTAGTATGCGGGAGACCTACGAGCAGTACTTC. Protein: CASSMRETYEQYF.

V usage is TRBV7-9 and J usage is TRBJ2-3, with TRBD1 identical over 7 bases. Germline V gene data show CDR1 as SEHNR and CDR2 as FQNEAQ (reference sequence). This CDR3 is 16 amino acids long. The V gene end was trimmed by 4 bases and the J gene end by 5 bases; junction bases not matched to a gene: 12. The CDR3 reads CASSSLQGLEIDTQYF. The DNA for the CDR3 is TGTGCCAGCAGCTCCCTACAGGGGTTGGAAATAGATACGCAGTATTTT.

As for this clone: This sample also contains other DNA sequences that code for the same CDR3. The chain carries TRBV29-1 and TRBJ1-3, with TRBD1 matching 7 bases. The ends lost 7 bases at V and 0 bases at J; junction bases unmatched: 3. Germline assignment: CDR1 SQVTM and CDR2 ANQGSEA. The CDR3 is made up of 13 amino acids. This chain's CDR3 is CSARQGSGNTIYF. The CDR3 region has the DNA TGCAGCGCCCGACAGGGCTCTGGAAACACCATATATTTT.

This clone was counted only a few times. The chain links TRBV6-6 to TRBJ1-1; 7 bases align to TRBD1. Germline CDR1 MNHNY, CDR2 SVGAGI (reference sequence). V dropped 6 bases and J dropped 1; count of bases not matched to a gene: 11. This CDR3 has 16 residues. In nucleotides, the CDR3 is TGTGCCAGCAGCCCGACAGGGAGAACCAAGAACACTGAAGCTTTCTTT. Protein product: CASSPTGRTKNTEAFF.

This clone has only a few counts. The rearrangement uses TRBV15 and TRBJ2-7; 9 bases map to TRBD1. V trimming: 4 bases; J trimming: 3 bases; junction bases outside the gene matches: 4. Germline V gives CDR1 LNHNV, CDR2 YYDKDF (reference sequence). CDR3 length equals 14 residues. The CDR3 DNA sequence: TGTGCCACCAGCACGGGACAGGGCTTCTACGAGCAGTACTTC. Translated, it gives CATSTGQGFYEQYF.

The rearrangement joins TRBV11-2 to TRBJ1-5; 7 bases agree with TRBD1. This CDR3 is 18 amino acids long. Trimming cost V 1 base and J 6 bases; bases outside gene matches: 15. CDR1 and CDR2 (germline): SGHAT, FQNNGV. DNA for the CDR3: TGTGCCAGCAGCTTAGGGGCACAGGCAGGGGGAAGCGGTCAGCCCCAGCATTTT. Translation: CASSLGAQAGGSGQPQHF.

The chain has TRBV25-1 and TRBJ2-1, with TRBD2 matching 7 bases. Germline lookup yields CDR1 MGHDK and CDR2 SYGVNS. The CDR3 consists of 16 residues. Germline trimming cut 8 bases from V and 8 bases from J; bases unmatched to any gene: 18. The chain's CDR3 is CASLPPKREGQHEQFF. Here the CDR3 DNA reads TGTGCCAGCTTACCTCCGAAGAGGGAGGGCCAACATGAGCAGTTCTTC.

CDR3 sequence (DNA): TGTGCCAGCATCCCGGGGGACAGGGGGCTTGGTGAGCAGTTCTTC. This codes for CASIPGDRGLGEQFF. The rearrangement uses TRBV7-9 and TRBJ2-1; TRBD1 matches at 12 bases. The CDR3 sequence is 15 residues long. Germline values: CDR1 SEHNR, CDR2 FQNEAQ (reference sequence). V dropped 7 bases and J dropped 9; count of bases not matched to a gene: 10. The full variable domain, rest sourced from reference TRBV7-9 and TRBJ2-1, is DTGVSQNPRHKITKRGQNVTFRCDPISEHNRLYWYRQTLGQGPEFLTYFQNEAQLEKSRLLSDRFSAERPKGSFSTLEIQRTEQGDSAMYLCASIPGDRGLGEQFFGPGTRLTVL.

The chain combines TRBV11-2 with TRBJ2-2; the match to TRBD1 covers 7 bases. CDR3 size: 17 residues. The germline V gene has CDR1 SGHAT and CDR2 FQNNGV. The J segment lost 4 bases and the V segment lost 2 bases, leaving 10 bases of the junction unmatched. Here the CDR3 reads CASSLSLQGLSTGELFF. The DNA for the CDR3 is TGTGCCAGCAGCTTAAGCCTACAGGGGTTAAGCACCGGGGAGCTGTTTTTT.

This clone was recorded at least ten times. This rearrangement joins TRBV11-2 to TRBJ2-3; 16 positions match TRBD2. CDR1 SGHAT and CDR2 FQNNGV come from the germline V gene. The CDR3 totals 18 residues. The trim removed 5 bases at V and 1 base at J, leaving 6 bases unmatched. CDR3 sequence (DNA): TGTGCCAGCAGCGTGGGACTAGCGGGAGGGAAAGGCACAGATACGCAGTATTTT. Translating it yields CASSVGLAGGKGTDTQYF. The full variable domain, completed using reference TRBV11-2 and TRBJ2-3, is EAGVAQSPRYKIIEKRQSVAFWCNPISGHATLYWYQQILGQGPKLLIQFQNNGVVDDSQLPKDRFSAERLKGVDSTLKIQPAKLEDSAVYLCASSVGLAGGKGTDTQYFGPGTRLTVL.

The chain has TRBV9 and TRBJ2-5, with 11 bases identical to TRBD2. The CDR3 contains 18 residues. The J segment lost 3 bases and the V segment lost 3 bases, leaving 13 bases of the junction unmatched. The germline V gene has CDR1 SGDLS and CDR2 YYNGEE. The CDR3, as DNA: TGTGCCAGCAGCGCCCGCTCTAGCGGGAGGCCCGTAAAAGAGACCCAGTACTTC. As protein: CASSARSSGRPVKETQYF.

The chain is built from TRBV28 and TRBJ2-7; perhaps TRBD1 as D (6 bases). The CDR3 spans 15 residues. CDR1 MDHEN and CDR2 SYDVKM come from the germline V gene. The V end lost 9 bases, the J end lost 2 bases, and 20 bases lay between the germline ends. Written as DNA, the CDR3 is TGTGCCAGTAGCCCCCCCTGGACAGCCACCTACGAGCAGTACTTC. Residues: CASSPPWTATYEQYF.

The genes are TRBV5-4 and TRBJ2-5, with 8 bases that match TRBD1. This CDR3 spans 14 amino acids. V gave up 5 bases and J gave up 5 bases; unmatched junction bases: 8. CDR1 and CDR2 from the germline V gene are SGHNT and YYREEE (reference sequence). The CDR3 nucleotides read TGTGCCAGCAGAGAGGGACAGGAGGGCGAGACCCAGTACTTC. This codes for CASREGQEGETQYF.

This clone was detected a few times. This chain connects TRBV9 to TRBJ2-7; TRBD1 matches at 10 bases. There are 16 residues in the CDR3. V lost 3 bases, J lost 0 bases, and 6 bases stayed unmatched. Germline V gene sequence: CDR1 SGDLS, CDR2 YYNGEE. The CDR3 here is CASSANWDRGSYEQYF. For the CDR3, the DNA is TGTGCCAGCAGCGCGAATTGGGACAGGGGCTCCTACGAGCAGTACTTC.

The genes are TRBV30 and TRBJ2-7; D is perhaps TRBD2 (6 bases). The germline gives CDR1 GTSNPN, CDR2 SVGIG (reference sequence). The germline V and J ends were trimmed by 1 base and 1 base, with 17 bases remaining between them. The CDR3 has 16 amino acids. CDR3 bases: TGTGCCTGGAGTGACCAGAGACTAGGGGATTCCTACGAGCAGTACTTC. This sequence encodes CAWSDQRLGDSYEQYF.

The rearrangement uses TRBV6-6 and TRBJ1-2, with 10 bases matching TRBD1. The CDR3 sequence is 14 residues long. Trimming removed 7 bases from V and 7 bases from J; junction bases left unmatched: 9. Germline CDR1 is MNHNY and CDR2 is SVGAGI (reference sequence). The CDR3 sequence is CASKAGTGASGYTF. CDR3 nucleotide sequence: TGTGCCAGCAAAGCCGGGACAGGGGCCTCTGGCTACACCTTC.

This chain uses TRBV11-2 with TRBJ1-5; a weak D match, TRBD1 (6 bases). V lost 2 bases, J lost 1 base, and 6 bases lay in between. CDR3 length equals 14 residues. The germline CDR1 and CDR2 sequences are SGHAT and FQNNGV. The DNA of the CDR3 is TGTGCCAGCAGCTTACAGGGGAGCAATCAGCCCCAGCATTTT. This translates into CASSLQGSNQPQHF.

This chain connects TRBV7-2 to TRBJ2-7, with a weak D call TRBD1 (7 bases). The CDR3 contains 15 residues. Deletions cut 8 bases from V and 0 bases from J, with 17 bases between. Germline V gene lookup returns CDR1 SGHTA and CDR2 FQGNSA. In DNA, the CDR3 is TGTGCCAGCGGACGGCGGGGACAGAGCTCCTACGAGCAGTACTTC. It codes for CASGRRGQSSYEQYF.